This T cell receptor (beta chain) comes out of a study of cytomegalovirus exposure and HLA in healthy donors. Study findings and constraints: Rare TCR sequences dominated, though some public TCRs recurred in many donors.

In the case of this clone: Its antigen remains unknown.

The CDR3 covers 14 residues. Germline CDR1 and CDR2: LGHNA and YNFKEQ. Trimming pared 6 bases from V and 3 bases from J, leaving 14 bases between. Some clones are missing from TCRdb's copy, which holds only in-frame ones; the method was immunoSEQ multiplex PCR. The sample lists about 130,000 clones; 80% to 90% were seen once. Material: PBMCs. J is TRBJ2-5 and V is TRBV4-2; maybe TRBD2 (7 bases). This TCR was recovered from a young woman in good health and CMV-seronegative. The CDR3 DNA sequence: TGTGCCAGCAGTGGGAGGGGGGGGAAAGAGACCCAGTACTTC. This encodes CASSGRGGKETQYF.